The 29 T cell receptor beta chains presented below share a single source sample, sequenced in a study of PD-1 blockade in classical Hodgkin lymphoma. Assay: immunoSEQ multiplex PCR; the TCRdb copy retains only in-frame clones and omits some. Here the sample spans tens of thousands of clones, about 88% being singletons. All patients experienced relapse after autologous stem cell transplantation, and brentuximab vedotin exposure was variable. This specimen consisted of peripheral blood mononuclear cells (PBMCs), obtained before the second cycle of nivolumab. The receptors were gathered from a human donor with classical Hodgkin lymphoma.

V is TRBV5-1 and J is TRBJ2-1, with D unclear. From germline, CDR1 is SGHRS and CDR2 YFSETQ. The germline V and J ends were trimmed by 4 bases and 2 bases, with 13 bases remaining between them. The CDR3 consists of 15 residues. The CDR3 here is CASSPDGDTYNEQFF. In DNA, the CDR3 is TGCGCCAGCAGCCCTGACGGAGATACCTACAATGAGCAGTTCTTC.

The chain recombines TRBV6-5 with TRBJ1-2, with TRBD1 as a possible D gene (6 bases). The CDR3 totals 12 residues. Germline assignment: CDR1 MNHEY and CDR2 SVGAGI. V gave up 7 bases and J gave up 8 bases, with 14 bases separating them. The chain's CDR3 is CASTQQGGGYTF. The CDR3 region has the DNA TGTGCCAGCACCCAACAGGGAGGCGGCTACACCTTC.

This clone was picked up one time. The rearrangement links TRBV5-1 to TRBJ2-5; the match to TRBD1 covers 11 bases. The CDR3 consists of 16 residues. Germline lookup yields CDR1 SGHRS and CDR2 YFSETQ. Trimming removed 0 bases from V and 1 base from J; junction bases left unmatched: 2. The DNA of the CDR3 is TGCGCCAGCAGCTTGGCAGGGACAGGGGGCCAAGAGACCCAGTACTTC. Protein product: CASSLAGTGGQETQYF.

This clone was detected once. The chain recombines TRBV5-1 with TRBJ1-6, with D maybe TRBD1 (5 bases). Germline CDR1 and CDR2: SGHRS and YFSETQ. V lost 4 bases, J lost 5 bases, and 13 bases lay in between. This CDR3 comprises 15 residues. CDR3 sequence: CASSGGSMDNSPLHF. CDR3 coding DNA: TGCGCCAGCAGCGGGGGGTCGATGGATAATTCACCCCTCCACTTT.

V is TRBV5-1 and J is TRBJ2-1; D gene unclear. This CDR3 has 15 residues. The V and J ends lost 4 bases and 4 bases respectively, with 15 bases between them. Germline V gene lookup returns CDR1 SGHRS and CDR2 YFSETQ. The CDR3: CASSPEGNRYNEQFF. DNA for the CDR3: TGCGCCAGCAGCCCGGAAGGAAACCGGTACAATGAGCAGTTCTTC.

The rearrangement uses TRBV18 and TRBJ2-3; D possibly corresponds to TRBD2 (6 bases). The length of the CDR3 is 15 residues. Trimming took off 3 bases at V and 6 bases at J, with 16 bases between the two ends. Looked up from germline, CDR1 is KGHSH and CDR2 is LQKENI. The CDR3 nucleotides are TGTGCCAGCTCACCGCTCGGCGGGGTCGATGATACGCAGTATTTT. Protein: CASSPLGGVDDTQYF.

The V and J genes are TRBV5-1 and TRBJ2-2; 10 positions match TRBD2. The CDR3 runs 16 residues. Germline-derived CDR1 and CDR2 are SGHRS and YFSETQ. V shed 4 bases and J 6 bases; nucleotides not matched to a gene: 9. CDR3 amino acids: CASSPQRGGGPGELFF. The CDR3 DNA sequence: TGCGCCAGCAGCCCCCAGCGGGGGGGCGGGCCCGGGGAGCTGTTTTTT.

The rearrangement uses TRBV15 and TRBJ2-5; 8 nucleotides line up with TRBD1. V trimming: 1 base; J trimming: 2 bases; junction bases outside the gene matches: 9. The CDR3 extends over 17 amino acids. Germline V gene lookup returns CDR1 LNHNV and CDR2 YYDKDF (reference sequence). The CDR3 sequence: CATSRVGVGTGQETQYF. The CDR3 region has the DNA TGTGCCACCAGCAGAGTTGGAGTGGGGACAGGTCAAGAGACCCAGTACTTC.

The rearrangement uses TRBV7-3 and TRBJ2-1; a weak D match, TRBD1 (6 bases). V was trimmed by 6 bases and J by 8 bases, leaving 14 bases between them. Germline lookup yields CDR1 SGHTA and CDR2 FQGTGA. The CDR3 consists of 13 residues. The CDR3 coding sequence is TGTGCCAGCAGGGCAGGGGCAAGTTATGAGCAGTTCTTC. Translation gives CASRAGASYEQFF.

The chain employs TRBV6-5 and TRBJ2-5; 9 bases are shared with TRBD2. J was trimmed by 2 bases and V by 6 bases; bases with no gene match: 7. Germline lookup yields CDR1 MNHEY and CDR2 SVGAGI. The CDR3 contains 15 residues. The chain's CDR3 is CASRGTSLVQETQYF. CDR3 coding DNA: TGTGCCAGCAGGGGGACTAGCCTAGTGCAAGAGACCCAGTACTTC.

The chain uses TRBV28 and TRBJ2-7; D remains ambiguous. V gave up 6 bases and J gave up 3 bases, with 9 bases separating them. The CDR3 extends over 12 amino acids. CDR1 and CDR2 (germline): MDHEN, SYDVKM. The CDR3 is CASRGSLYEQYF. The CDR3 nucleotides are TGTGCCAGCAGAGGGTCTCTCTACGAGCAGTACTTC.

The CDR3, as DNA: TGTGCCAGCAGTTTGGGACCGGGGGCCTACGAGCAGTACTTC. It codes for CASSLGPGAYEQYF. This chain connects TRBV27 to TRBJ2-7, with D possibly TRBD2 on 6 matching bases. In germline, CDR1 is MNHEY, CDR2 SMNVEV (reference sequence). The CDR3 totals 14 residues. Between the trimmed V and J ends, which lost 3 bases and 2 bases, there was a span of 11 bases.

This chain uses TRBV5-1 with TRBJ2-5, with 8 bases matching TRBD2. CDR3 length: 15 amino acids. The germline V gene encodes CDR1 SGHRS and CDR2 YFSETQ. J was trimmed by 1 base and V by 5 bases; bases with no gene match: 7. This CDR3 reads CASSPPSGGQETQYF. In nucleotides, the CDR3 is TGCGCCAGCAGTCCCCCGAGCGGGGGCCAAGAGACCCAGTACTTC.

The rearrangement joins TRBV13 to TRBJ1-1; D is undetermined. The V end was cut by 2 bases, the J end by 0 bases, with 4 bases between. Germline-derived CDR1 and CDR2 are PRHDT and FYEKMQ (reference sequence). The CDR3 has 13 amino acids. CDR3 in DNA: TGTGCCAGCAGCTTAATTGTGAACACTGAAGCTTTCTTT. Translating gives CASSLIVNTEAFF.

The CDR3 DNA sequence: TGTGCCAGCAGAGGGTACCGCGAGCAGTACTTC. This gives the protein CASRGYREQYF. This chain uses TRBV28 with TRBJ2-7; D remains unclear. CDR3 length equals 11 residues. The germline V and J ends were trimmed by 6 bases and 6 bases, with 9 bases remaining between them. Looked up from germline, CDR1 is MDHEN and CDR2 is SYDVKM.

The chain is built from TRBV7-9 and TRBJ2-5; 9 bases fit TRBD2. V was clipped by 8 bases and J by 2 bases; unmatched bases: 9. The length of the CDR3 is 15 residues. CDR1 and CDR2 from the germline V gene are SEHNR and FQNEAQ (reference sequence). CDR3 DNA: TGTGCCAGCGGGAGAGCGGGGGGCGTTCAAGAGACCCAGTACTTC. Its translation: CASGRAGGVQETQYF.

This sequence joins TRBV25-1 and TRBJ2-1, with 9 bases fitting TRBD1. V gave up 4 bases and J gave up 8 bases; unmatched junction bases: 9. The germline CDR1 and CDR2 sequences are MGHDK and SYGVNS. This CDR3 region has 15 residues. The CDR3 reads CASSVDRGILHEQFF. In nucleotides, the CDR3 is TGTGCCAGCAGTGTCGACAGGGGGATTCTCCATGAGCAGTTCTTC.

This clone was found once. The chain carries TRBV19 and TRBJ1-3; no clear D. CDR1 LNHDA and CDR2 SQIVND come from the germline V gene (reference sequence). V lost 7 bases to trimming and J lost 0 bases, with 7 bases between them. The CDR3 has 13 residues. This CDR3 is CASNRDSGNTIYF. CDR3 coding DNA: TGTGCCAGTAACCGGGACTCTGGAAACACCATATATTTT. Supplemented by reference TRBV19 and TRBJ1-3, the full variable domain reads DGGITQSPKYLFRKEGQNVTLSCEQNLNHDAMYWYRQDPGQGLRLIYYSQIVNDFQKGDIAEGYSVSREKKESFPLTVTSAQKNPTAFYLCASNRDSGNTIYFGEGSWLTVV.

The CDR3 loop is CASSLFPGYEQYF. The CDR3 DNA sequence: TGTGCCAGCAGCTTATTCCCAGGCTACGAGCAGTACTTC. The V call is TRBV11-3, the J call TRBJ2-7; no reliable D call. Per germline, CDR1 SGHNT and CDR2 YENEEA. CDR3 size: 13 residues. Trimming took off 2 bases at V and 3 bases at J, with 8 bases between the two ends.

The chain employs TRBV5-8 and TRBJ1-3; D gene ambiguous. CDR3 length: 15 amino acids. The ends were cut back, 4 bases at V and 3 bases at J, with 14 bases in the middle. Germline CDR1 and CDR2: SGHTS and YDEGEE. For the CDR3, the DNA is TGTGCCAGCAGCCTGAATCGCCAGCGTGGAAACACCATATATTTT. Translation: CASSLNRQRGNTIYF.

This clone was recorded only once. The CDR3 spells CASSLEAPQSGNTIYF. Written as DNA, the CDR3 is TGCGCCAGCAGCTTGGAGGCGCCACAGTCTGGAAACACCATATATTTT. The chain couples TRBV5-1 to TRBJ1-3; D unclear. This CDR3 spans 16 amino acids. CDR1 and CDR2 from the germline V gene are SGHRS and YFSETQ. V lost 0 bases to trimming and J lost 1 base, with 11 bases between them.

The chain joins TRBV5-1 to TRBJ2-3, with 8 bases that match TRBD2. The germline V gene encodes CDR1 SGHRS and CDR2 YFSETQ. The CDR3 loop spans 14 amino acids. V dropped 5 bases and J dropped 2; count of bases not matched to a gene: 4. The CDR3 sequence is CASSTSGFTDTQYF. CDR3 coding DNA: TGCGCCAGCAGTACTAGCGGATTCACAGATACGCAGTATTTT.

This chain uses TRBV5-1 with TRBJ2-5, with D possibly matching TRBD2 (6 bases). V was shortened by 0 bases and J by 9 bases, with 12 bases between the two germline ends. Per germline, CDR1 SGHRS and CDR2 YFSETQ. The CDR3 is 13 residues long. The CDR3 loop reads CASSLDPTSSQYF. In DNA form, the CDR3 reads TGCGCCAGCAGCTTGGACCCCACTAGCTCCCAGTACTTC.

V and J are TRBV6-5 and TRBJ1-1; D perhaps matches TRBD1 (5 bases). V shed 1 base and J shed 0 bases, with 9 bases lying between them. Germline V gene lookup returns CDR1 MNHEY and CDR2 SVGAGI. The CDR3 totals 15 residues. CDR3 residues: CASSYWGRMNTEAFF. The CDR3 DNA reads as TGTGCCAGCAGTTACTGGGGACGGATGAACACTGAAGCTTTCTTT.

The chain combines TRBV11-3 with TRBJ2-1; 8 bases fit TRBD2. The junction had 11 bases not matched to a gene; V was cut back by 2 bases and J by 5 bases. CDR3 length: 17 residues. Per germline, CDR1 SGHNT and CDR2 YENEEA. As DNA, the CDR3 is TGTGCCAGCAGCTTATCCCTGTCGAGCGGGGGTGACAATGAGCAGTTCTTC. Translation gives CASSLSLSSGGDNEQFF.

The gene calls are TRBV27 and TRBJ1-5; unclear D gene. V gave up 8 bases and J gave up 13 bases, with 12 bases separating them. The CDR3 is made up of 10 amino acids. Germline V gene data show CDR1 as MNHEY and CDR2 as SMNVEV (reference sequence). Written as DNA, the CDR3 is TGTGCCAGCGATCGAGACGTACAGCATTTT. This translates into CASDRDVQHF.

A single count supports this clone. V and J are TRBV6-5 and TRBJ2-5, with D possibly TRBD1 on 5 matching bases. The CDR3 contains 14 residues. The V end lost 3 bases, the J end lost 2 bases, and 10 bases lay between the germline ends. CDR1 is MNHEY and CDR2 is SVGAGI in the germline V gene. The CDR3 spells CASSYLAGQETQYF. In nucleotides, the CDR3 is TGTGCCAGCAGTTATTTGGCAGGGCAAGAGACCCAGTACTTC.

The chain has TRBV5-1 and TRBJ2-7; D ambiguous. The germline CDR1 and CDR2 sequences are SGHRS and YFSETQ. V was cut by 4 bases and J by 1 base, with 12 bases left in between. The CDR3 consists of 14 residues. The CDR3 loop is CASSTTSGSYEQYF. CDR3 nucleotides: TGCGCCAGCAGCACCACCTCCGGTTCCTACGAGCAGTACTTC.

V usage is TRBV27 and J usage is TRBJ2-7; D possibly uses TRBD1 or TRBD2 (5 bases each). This CDR3 spans 13 amino acids. Germline CDR1 and CDR2: MNHEY and SMNVEV (reference sequence). The V end was cut by 8 bases, the J end by 7 bases, with 18 bases between. Here the CDR3 reads CASSGRADREQYF. The CDR3 DNA reads TGTGCCAGCTCGGGACGGGCCGATCGAGAGCAGTACTTC.